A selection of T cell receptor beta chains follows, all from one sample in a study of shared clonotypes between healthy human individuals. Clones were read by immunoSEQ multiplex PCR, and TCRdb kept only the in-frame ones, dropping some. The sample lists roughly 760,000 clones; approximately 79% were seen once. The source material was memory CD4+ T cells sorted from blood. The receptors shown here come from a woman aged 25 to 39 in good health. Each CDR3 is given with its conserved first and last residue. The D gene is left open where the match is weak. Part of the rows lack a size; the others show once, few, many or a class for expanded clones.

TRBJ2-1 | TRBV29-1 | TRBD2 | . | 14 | CSVGISGAYNEQFF | TGCAGCGTTGGGATTAGCGGGGCATACAATGAGCAGTTCTTC
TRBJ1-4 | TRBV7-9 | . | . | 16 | CASSLEPTGPNEKLFF | TGTGCCAGCAGCTTAGAGCCAACAGGACCTAATGAAAAACTGTTTTTT
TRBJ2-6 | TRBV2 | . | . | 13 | CASTLSGANVLTF | TGTGCCAGCACTCTCTCTGGGGCCAACGTCCTGACTTTC
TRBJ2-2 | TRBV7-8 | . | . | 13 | CASSLGGRGELFF | TGTGCCAGCAGCTTAGGCGGACGTGGGGAGCTGTTTTTT
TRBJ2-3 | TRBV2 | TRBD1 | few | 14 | CASRPGQGPDTQYF | TGTGCCAGCAGGCCGGGACAGGGGCCCGATACGCAGTATTTT
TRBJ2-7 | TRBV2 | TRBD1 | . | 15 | CASSEARTGGYEQYF | TGTGCCAGCAGTGAAGCAAGGACAGGCGGGTACGAGCAGTACTTC
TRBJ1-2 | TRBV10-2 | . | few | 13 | CASMRDINYGYTF | TGCGCCAGCATGCGGGACATCAACTATGGCTACACCTTC
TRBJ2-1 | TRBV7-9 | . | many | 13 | CASSLGTYQPGFF | TGTGCCAGCAGCTTAGGGACCTACCAACCGGGGTTCTTC
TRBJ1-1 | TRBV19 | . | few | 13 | CASSASGDTEAFF | TGTGCCAGTAGTGCCTCAGGGGACACTGAAGCTTTCTTT
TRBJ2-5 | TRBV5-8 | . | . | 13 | CASSHQGSETQYF | TGTGCCAGCAGCCACCAGGGGTCAGAGACCCAGTACTTC
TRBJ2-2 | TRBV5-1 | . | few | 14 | CASSYGTETGELFF | TGCGCCAGCAGCTATGGTACCGAGACCGGGGAGCTGTTTTTT
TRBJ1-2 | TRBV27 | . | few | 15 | CASAPGPSWNYGYTF | TGTGCCAGCGCCCCGGGGCCCAGCTGGAACTATGGCTACACCTTC
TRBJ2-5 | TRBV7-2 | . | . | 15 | CASSLRKDGIETQYF | TGTGCCAGCAGCTTAAGGAAGGACGGGATAGAGACCCAGTACTTC
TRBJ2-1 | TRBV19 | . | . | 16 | CASRGFRRATYNEQFF | TGTGCCAGTAGAGGTTTCAGGAGGGCCACTTACAATGAGCAGTTCTTC
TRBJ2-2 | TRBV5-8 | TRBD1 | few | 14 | CASSPRTGPGELFF | TGTGCCAGCAGCCCTAGGACAGGCCCCGGGGAGCTGTTTTTT
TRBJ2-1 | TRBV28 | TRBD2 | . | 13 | CASSYGLANEQFF | TGTGCCAGCAGCTACGGACTAGCCAATGAGCAGTTCTTC
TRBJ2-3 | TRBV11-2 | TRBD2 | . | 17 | CASSRRLAGPSRDTQYF | TGTGCCAGCAGCAGAAGACTAGCGGGCCCCTCCAGGGATACGCAGTATTTT
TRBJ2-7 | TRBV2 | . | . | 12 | CASSRDFYEQYF | TGTGCCAGCAGTAGGGATTTTTACGAGCAGTACTTC
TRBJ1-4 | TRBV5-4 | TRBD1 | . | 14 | CASSAGQHNEKLFF | TGTGCCAGCAGCGCGGGACAGCATAATGAAAAACTGTTTTTT
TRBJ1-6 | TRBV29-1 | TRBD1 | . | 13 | CSAKDRVDSPLHF | TGCAGCGCTAAGGACAGGGTTGATTCACCCCTCCACTTT
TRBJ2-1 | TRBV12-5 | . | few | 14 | CASGLSGAGNEQFF | TGTGCTAGTGGCCTGTCCGGAGCGGGCAATGAGCAGTTCTTC
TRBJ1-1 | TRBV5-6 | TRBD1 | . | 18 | CASSLRIVTGDWNTEAFF | TGTGCCAGCAGCTTGAGGATCGTGACAGGGGACTGGAACACTGAAGCTTTCTTT
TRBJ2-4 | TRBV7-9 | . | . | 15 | CASRNRRRTKNIQYF | TGTGCCAGCAGAAATCGTAGACGGACCAAAAACATTCAGTACTTC
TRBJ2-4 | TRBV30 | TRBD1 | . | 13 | CAWKDRGKNIQYF | TGTGCCTGGAAGGACAGGGGCAAAAACATTCAGTACTTC
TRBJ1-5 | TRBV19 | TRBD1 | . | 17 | CASSIGRAGGLNQPQHF | TGTGCCAGTAGTATAGGGAGGGCAGGGGGACTCAATCAGCCCCAGCATTTT
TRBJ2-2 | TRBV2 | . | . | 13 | CASSEGTTGELFF | TGTGCCAGCAGTGAGGGCACCACCGGGGAGCTGTTTTTT
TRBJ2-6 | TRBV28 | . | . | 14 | CASSFSSGANVLTF | TGTGCCAGCAGTTTCAGTTCTGGGGCCAACGTCCTGACTTTC
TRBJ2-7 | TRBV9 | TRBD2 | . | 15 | CASSAQPGLAYEQYF | TGTGCCAGCAGCGCCCAACCGGGACTAGCGTACGAGCAGTACTTC
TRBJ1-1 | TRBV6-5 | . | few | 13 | CACRQSLNTEAFF | TGTGCCTGCAGACAGTCCCTGAACACTGAAGCTTTCTTT
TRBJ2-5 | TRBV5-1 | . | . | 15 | CASSLGGRRQETQYF | TGCGCCAGCAGCTTGGGGGGGCGGCGGCAAGAGACCCAGTACTTC
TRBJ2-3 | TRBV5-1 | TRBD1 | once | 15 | CASSTTGDGADTQYF | TGCGCCAGCAGCACCACAGGGGACGGAGCAGATACGCAGTATTTT
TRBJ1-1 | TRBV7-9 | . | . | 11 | CASSLVNEAFF | TGTGCCAGCAGCTTAGTAAATGAAGCTTTCTTT
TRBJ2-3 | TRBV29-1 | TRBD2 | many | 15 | CSVRASGRGPDTQYF | TGCAGCGTTCGGGCTAGCGGGAGGGGGCCAGATACGCAGTATTTT
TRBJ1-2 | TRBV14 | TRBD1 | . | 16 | CASSQDLGQGSYGYTF | TGTGCCAGCAGCCAAGATTTGGGACAGGGAAGCTATGGCTACACCTTC
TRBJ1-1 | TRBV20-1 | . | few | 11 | CSAVRNTEAFF | TGCAGTGCTGTCAGGAACACTGAAGCTTTCTTT
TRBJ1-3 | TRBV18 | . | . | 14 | CASSPGALKNTIYF | TGTGCCAGCTCACCTGGTGCCTTGAAGAACACCATATATTTT
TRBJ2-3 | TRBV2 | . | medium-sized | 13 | CASSEARGDTQYF | TGTGCCAGCAGTGAAGCCAGGGGAGATACGCAGTATTTT
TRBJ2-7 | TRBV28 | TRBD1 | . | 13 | CASSPGQGHEQYF | TGTGCCAGCAGCCCAGGACAGGGACACGAGCAGTACTTC
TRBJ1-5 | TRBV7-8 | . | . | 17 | CASSSKTGLYSNQPQHF | TGTGCCAGCAGCTCAAAGACAGGCTTATATAGCAATCAGCCCCAGCATTTT
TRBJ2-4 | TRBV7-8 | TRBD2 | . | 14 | CASSSVAGGNIQYF | TGTGCCAGCAGCTCGGTAGCGGGTGGGAACATTCAGTACTTC
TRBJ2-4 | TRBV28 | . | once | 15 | CASSLGGAGKNIQYF | TGTGCCAGCAGCTTGGGGGGGGCTGGCAAAAACATTCAGTACTTC
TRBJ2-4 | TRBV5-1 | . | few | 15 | CASSIDGNNKNIQYF | TGCGCCAGCAGTATTGACGGGAACAACAAAAACATTCAGTACTTC
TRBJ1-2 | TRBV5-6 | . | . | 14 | CASSPLDSPYGYTF | TGTGCCAGCAGCCCCCTGGACAGCCCCTATGGCTACACCTTC
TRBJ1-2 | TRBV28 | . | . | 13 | CASIGRGLGGYTF | TGTGCCAGCATCGGCAGGGGCCTTGGGGGCTACACCTTC
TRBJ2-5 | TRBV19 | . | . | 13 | CATRVPRGETQYF | TGTGCCACCAGGGTCCCCAGGGGAGAGACCCAGTACTTC
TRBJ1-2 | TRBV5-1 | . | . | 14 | CASSLVGDGYGYTF | TGCGCCAGCAGCTTGGTAGGGGACGGCTATGGCTACACCTTC
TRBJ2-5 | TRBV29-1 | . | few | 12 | CSAGTDGETQYF | TGCAGCGCCGGGACGGACGGAGAGACCCAGTACTTC
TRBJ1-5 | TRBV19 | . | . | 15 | CASSPGRHFNQPQHF | TGTGCCAGTAGTCCCGGACGACACTTCAATCAGCCCCAGCATTTT
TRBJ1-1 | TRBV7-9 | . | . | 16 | CASSSSQTGLNTEAFF | TGTGCCAGCAGCTCCTCTCAGACAGGCCTGAACACTGAAGCTTTCTTT
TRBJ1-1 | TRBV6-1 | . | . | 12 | CASSEMYTEAFF | TGTGCCAGCAGTGAAATGTACACTGAAGCTTTCTTT
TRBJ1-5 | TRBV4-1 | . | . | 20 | CASSHPRTGPNPYSNQPQHF | TGCGCCAGCAGCCACCCCCGAACGGGACCGAACCCATATAGCAATCAGCCCCAGCATTTT
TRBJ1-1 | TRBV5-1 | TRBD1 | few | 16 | CASSFATTGVNTEAFF | TGCGCCAGCAGCTTTGCTACGACAGGGGTCAACACTGAAGCTTTCTTT
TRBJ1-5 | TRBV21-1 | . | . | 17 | CASDLRTVGNLNQPQHF | TGTGCCAGCGATCTTAGAACCGTGGGGAACCTAAATCAGCCCCAGCATTTT
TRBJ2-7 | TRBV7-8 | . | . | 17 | CASSLVGRGRSSYEQYF | TGTGCCAGCAGCTTAGTAGGCAGGGGTCGGAGCTCCTACGAGCAGTACTTC
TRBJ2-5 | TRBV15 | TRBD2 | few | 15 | CATSSGLAGRETQYF | TGTGCCACCAGCAGCGGACTAGCGGGACGAGAGACCCAGTACTTC
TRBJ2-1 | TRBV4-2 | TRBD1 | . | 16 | CASSQDAGTGVNEQFF | TGTGCCAGCAGCCAAGACGCAGGGACAGGGGTCAATGAGCAGTTCTTC
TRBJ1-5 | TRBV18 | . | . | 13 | CASSPPGLQPQHF | TGTGCCAGCTCACCACCAGGGCTTCAGCCCCAGCATTTT
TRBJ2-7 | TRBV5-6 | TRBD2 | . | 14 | CASSSSGRFYEQYF | TGTGCCAGCAGTTCCAGCGGGAGATTCTACGAGCAGTACTTC
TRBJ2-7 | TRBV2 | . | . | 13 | CASTRDTSYEQYF | TGTGCCAGCACACGGGACACCTCCTACGAGCAGTACTTC
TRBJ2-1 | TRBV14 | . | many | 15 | CASSPPGSSYNEQFF | TGTGCCAGCAGCCCGCCGGGGAGCTCCTACAATGAGCAGTTCTTC